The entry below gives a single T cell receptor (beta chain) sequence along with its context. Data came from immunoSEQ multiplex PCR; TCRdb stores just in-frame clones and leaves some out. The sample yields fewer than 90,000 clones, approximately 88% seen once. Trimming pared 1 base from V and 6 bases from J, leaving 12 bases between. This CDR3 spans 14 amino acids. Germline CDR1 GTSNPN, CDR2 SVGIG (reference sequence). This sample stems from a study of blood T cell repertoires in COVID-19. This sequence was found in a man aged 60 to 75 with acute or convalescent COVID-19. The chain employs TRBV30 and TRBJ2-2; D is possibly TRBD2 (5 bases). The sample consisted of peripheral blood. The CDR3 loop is CAWSALEGSGELFF. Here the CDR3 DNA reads TGTGCCTGGAGTGCACTAGAAGGTTCCGGGGAGCTGTTTTTT.